These 8 T cell receptor beta chains share one sample of origin, sequenced in a study of T cell responses to AZD1222 COVID-19 vaccine. Libraries were prepared by immunoSEQ multiplex PCR; TCRdb keeps only in-frame clonotypes and omits some of them. Of about 130,000 clones in the sample, just over 90% were seen once. This material consisted of peripheral blood, taken 28 days after the second AZD1222 dose. The receptor set was obtained from an adult who received the AZD1222 COVID-19 vaccine.

This chain's CDR3 is CASSPDRGRDGYTF. CDR3 DNA: TGTGCCAGCAGCCCTGACAGGGGGCGAGATGGCTACACCTTC. The rearrangement uses TRBV3-1 (or the pseudogene TRBV3-2) and TRBJ1-2; 10 bases are a match to TRBD1. Germline loops: CDR1 LGHDT, CDR2 YNNKEL (reference sequence). The CDR3 totals 14 residues. The ends lost 4 bases at V and 6 bases at J; junction bases unmatched: 5.

The table lists this clone with a few counts. The gene calls are TRBV7-8 and TRBJ2-1, with D unresolved. V was clipped by 5 bases and J by 4 bases, with 24 bases between them. In germline, CDR1 is SGHVS, CDR2 FQNEAQ. The CDR3 covers 18 residues. The CDR3 spells CASSDAWSGRAGYNEQFF. The CDR3 bases are TGTGCCAGCAGCGACGCCTGGTCGGGCCGCGCTGGGTACAATGAGCAGTTCTTC.

The V gene is TRBV5-6, the J gene TRBJ1-6; D is unclear. This CDR3 region has 12 residues. V dropped 0 bases and J dropped 9 bases, with 4 bases sitting between them. Germline CDR1 SGHDT, CDR2 YYEEEE. CDR3 nucleotide sequence: TGTGCCAGCAGCTTGGACGGTTCACCCCTCCACTTT. This encodes CASSLDGSPLHF.

The rearrangement links TRBV5-1 to TRBJ1-6, with D perhaps matching TRBD1 (6 bases). Germline loops: CDR1 SGHRS, CDR2 YFSETQ. The V and J ends lost 4 bases and 6 bases respectively, with 14 bases between them. This CDR3 region has 15 residues. CDR3 DNA: TGCGCCAGCAGCCCGGACAGAAGACTTAATTCACCCCTCCACTTT. This encodes CASSPDRRLNSPLHF.

The chain uses TRBV14 and TRBJ2-5, with D unresolved. CDR3 length: 11 amino acids. Germline V CDR1 and CDR2: SGHDN, FVKESK. V was shortened by 2 bases and J by 6 bases, with 4 bases between the two germline ends. The DNA for the CDR3 is TGTGCCAGCAGCCAATCCCAGACCCAGTACTTC. Its translation: CASSQSQTQYF. Together with reference TRBV14 and TRBJ2-5, the CDR3 gives the full variable domain: EAGVTQFPSHSVIEKGQTVTLRCDPISGHDNLYWYRRVMGKEIKFLLHFVKESKQDESGMPNNRFLAERTGGTYSTLKVQPAELEDSGVYFCASSQSQTQYFGPGTRLLVL.

This clone showed up just once. This chain uses TRBV5-4 with TRBJ1-1, with TRBD1 identical over 8 bases. J was trimmed by 7 bases and V by 3 bases; bases with no gene match: 5. The CDR3 loop spans 13 amino acids. Germline CDR1 SGHNT, CDR2 YYREEE (reference sequence). This CDR3 reads CASSSGQGNEAFF. As DNA, the CDR3 is TGTGCCAGCAGCTCCGGACAGGGTAATGAAGCTTTCTTT.

This clone was observed a single time. The chain employs TRBV7-9 and TRBJ2-7; unclear D gene. Germline CDR1 is SEHNR and CDR2 is FQNEAQ (reference sequence). The CDR3 covers 11 residues. V gave up 4 bases and J gave up 7 bases, with 8 bases separating them. Here the CDR3 DNA reads TGTGCCAGCAGCTCTCTACGGGAGCAGTACTTC. Amino acids: CASSSLREQYF.

The V call is TRBV28, the J call TRBJ1-5; D perhaps matches TRBD1 (5 bases). Looked up from germline, CDR1 is MDHEN and CDR2 is SYDVKM. V was shortened by 10 bases and J by 6 bases, with 22 bases between the two germline ends. The CDR3 has 15 residues. This chain's CDR3 is CATSSFPGDGQPQHF. CDR3 bases: TGTGCCACCTCCTCCTTCCCGGGGGACGGTCAGCCCCAGCATTTT.